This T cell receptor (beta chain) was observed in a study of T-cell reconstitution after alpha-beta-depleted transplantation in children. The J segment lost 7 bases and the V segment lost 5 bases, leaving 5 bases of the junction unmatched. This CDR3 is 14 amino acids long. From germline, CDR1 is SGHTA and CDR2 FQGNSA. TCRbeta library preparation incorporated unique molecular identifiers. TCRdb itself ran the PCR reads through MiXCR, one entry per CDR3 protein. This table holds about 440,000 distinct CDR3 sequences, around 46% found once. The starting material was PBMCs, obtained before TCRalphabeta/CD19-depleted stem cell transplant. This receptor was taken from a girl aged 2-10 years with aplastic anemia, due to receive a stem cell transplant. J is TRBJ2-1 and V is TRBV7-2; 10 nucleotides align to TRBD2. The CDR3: CASSLGTSVNEQFF. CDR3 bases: TGTGCCAGCAGCCTCGGGACTAGCGTAAATGAGCAGTTCTTC.